This T cell receptor beta chain came from a study of T cell responses to AZD1222 COVID-19 vaccine. Study-level results: Within unmutated variant regions lay the reported targets of nearly half of spike-specific TCRs.

Comment on this clone: Its antigen remains unidentified.

V was clipped by 1 base and J by 5 bases, with 9 bases between them. This CDR3 contains 13 residues. The germline V gene has CDR1 LNHNV and CDR2 YYDKDF (reference sequence). Only in-frame clones appear in the TCRdb table, and some are missing; sequencing was by immunoSEQ multiplex PCR. This sample yields some 150,000 clones, of which about 93% are seen a single time; roughly 5% belongs to the top ten. The sequencing used peripheral blood, collected on day 0 of AZD1222 vaccination. The chain has TRBV15 and TRBJ2-7; unclear D gene. This TCR was sampled from an adult in good health. CDR3 sequence reads: CATSRGRAHEQYF. The CDR3 DNA reads TGTGCCACCAGCAGAGGCCGGGCCCACGAGCAGTACTTC.